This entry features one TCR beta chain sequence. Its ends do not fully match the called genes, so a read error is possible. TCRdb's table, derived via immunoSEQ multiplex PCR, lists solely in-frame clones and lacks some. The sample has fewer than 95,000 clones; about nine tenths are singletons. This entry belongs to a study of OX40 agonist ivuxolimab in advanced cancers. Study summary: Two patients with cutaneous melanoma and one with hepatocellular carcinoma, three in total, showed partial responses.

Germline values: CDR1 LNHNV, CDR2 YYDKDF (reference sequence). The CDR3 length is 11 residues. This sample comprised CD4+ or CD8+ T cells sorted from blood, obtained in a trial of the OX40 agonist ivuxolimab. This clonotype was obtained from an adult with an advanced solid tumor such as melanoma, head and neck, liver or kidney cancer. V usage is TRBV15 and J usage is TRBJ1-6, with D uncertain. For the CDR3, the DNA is TGTGCCACCAGCAGAGATCCTGCCCGATACTTT. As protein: CATSRDPARYF.